What follows are 8 T cell receptor beta chains derived from one specimen sequenced in a study of lymphopenia after photon versus proton radiotherapy. TCRdb's copy holds only in-frame clones and misses some; the assay was immunoSEQ multiplex PCR. The sample carries tens of thousands of clones, about 86% recorded once. Sequencing used peripheral blood, obtained from a patient treated with proton-based radiotherapy. Source of these receptors: a woman between 65 and 79 years old with pancreatic cancer. Some clones in this sample may be carry-over from other donors' samples.

The count of this clone is one. This chain links TRBV19 with TRBJ2-1; the D gene is possibly TRBD1 (7 bases). CDR3 length: 13 residues. Trimming removed 6 bases from V and 9 bases from J, with 15 bases in between. CDR1 and CDR2 from the germline V gene are LNHDA and SQIVND (reference sequence). The CDR3 DNA reads as TGTGCCAGTAGCCCCAGGGGGGATGGTGAGCAGTTCTTC. Encoded protein: CASSPRGDGEQFF.

This chain links TRBV9 with TRBJ2-7; 9 bases fit TRBD1. The CDR3 is 13 residues long. J gave up 1 base and V 7 bases, and 3 bases lay outside the gene matches. CDR1 SGDLS and CDR2 YYNGEE come from the germline V gene. DNA of the CDR3: TGTGCCAGCGGGGGGACAGGGTCCTACGAGCAGTACTTC. Its translation is CASGGTGSYEQYF.

The chain couples TRBV7-2 to TRBJ2-5; no firm D call. This CDR3 spans 12 amino acids. Germline V gene data show CDR1 as SGHTA and CDR2 as FQGNSA. Deletions cut 6 bases from V and 3 bases from J, with 8 bases between. The DNA for the CDR3 is TGTGCCAGCAGTTCTAGTGAAGAGACCCAGTACTTC. Its protein is CASSSSEETQYF.

Here the CDR3 reads CASSPQTGSFYNEQFF. As DNA, the CDR3 is TGTGCCAGCTCACCACAGACAGGGTCCTTCTACAATGAGCAGTTCTTC. The rearrangement joins TRBV18 to TRBJ2-1, with 7 bases fitting TRBD1. V lost 1 base to trimming and J lost 3 bases; unmatched junction nucleotides: 6. The germline V gene encodes CDR1 KGHSH and CDR2 LQKENI. This CDR3 comprises 16 residues.

The gene calls are TRBV18 and TRBJ2-3, with TRBD2 identical over 12 bases. CDR3 length: 14 residues. Germline V gene sequence: CDR1 KGHSH, CDR2 LQKENI. V dropped 6 bases and J dropped 4; count of bases not matched to a gene: 2. The CDR3 coding sequence is TGTGCCAGCTCCTCTAGCGGGAGGGCAGATACGCAGTATTTT. Translating it yields CASSSSGRADTQYF.

This clone appeared a few times. This rearrangement joins TRBV10-2 to TRBJ1-1; tentative D call: TRBD1 (6 bases). The CDR3 is made up of 13 amino acids. V shed 5 bases and J shed 5 bases, with 12 bases lying between them. Germline CDR1 reads WSHSY; CDR2 reads SAAADI. The CDR3 DNA follows: TGCGCCAGCAGTCCCGGGACATATACTGAAGCTTTCTTT. Its protein product is CASSPGTYTEAFF.

This sequence joins TRBV28 and TRBJ2-5, with TRBD1 matching 9 bases. Germline-derived CDR1 and CDR2 are MDHEN and SYDVKM. Germline trimming cut 7 bases from V and 6 bases from J; bases unmatched to any gene: 3. The CDR3 runs 12 residues. The CDR3 DNA reads as TGTGCCAGCACCCACAGGGGGCAGACCCAGTACTTC. As protein: CASTHRGQTQYF.

This chain joins TRBV7-8 and TRBJ2-3; D not resolved. This CDR3 region has 16 residues. From germline, CDR1 is SGHVS and CDR2 FQNEAQ. Trimming stripped 4 bases from V and 1 base from J, with 15 bases between. Here the CDR3 reads CASSSSEHLGTDTQYF. CDR3 nucleotides: TGTGCCAGCAGCTCATCGGAGCATCTCGGCACAGATACGCAGTATTTT.